Listed below are T cell receptor beta chains from one sample, sequenced in a study of blood T cell repertoires in COVID-19. TCRdb's table, derived via immunoSEQ multiplex PCR, lists solely in-frame clones and lacks some. The sample includes over 95,000 clones, about four fifths of them seen just once. Input material: peripheral blood. All receptors come from a woman aged 40 to 55 with acute or convalescent COVID-19. CDR3s include the opening cysteine and the closing phenylalanine or tryptophan. The order of the fields is V gene, clone size, D gene, J gene, CDR3 length, CDR3 DNA, CDR3 protein. The D gene is left open where the match is weak. Rows may omit the clone size; those that give it use once, few, many or a size class.

>TRBV19|-|-|TRBJ2-7|16
TGTGCCAGTAGTATCGGTATCGGGGACTCCCTCCTAGAGCAGTACTTC
CASSIGIGDSLLEQYF
>TRBV30|-|TRBD1|TRBJ2-3|13
TGTGCCACACGACAGGGGGCTGTAGATACGCAGTATTTT
CATRQGAVDTQYF
>TRBV5-5|-|-|TRBJ1-4|15
TGTGCCAGCAGCTTCTTACAGCGGAATGAAGAAAAACTGTTTTTT
CASSFLQRNEEKLFF
>TRBV15|-|TRBD2|TRBJ2-5|16
TGTGCCACCAGCCCTCGGACTAGCGGGGGGGCGGAGACCCAGTACTTC
CATSPRTSGGAETQYF
>TRBV7-8|-|-|TRBJ2-2|18
TGTGCCAGCAGCCCCGGGGGAGGGGGTTCTGCGCTCACCGGGGAGCTGTTTTTT
CASSPGGGGSALTGELFF
>TRBV18|-|TRBD2|TRBJ2-7|18
TGTGCCAGCTCACCAGTCCCTTTACTAGCGGGATCGTCCTACGAGCAGTACTTC
CASSPVPLLAGSSYEQYF
>TRBV19|-|-|TRBJ1-5|14
TGTGCCAGTAGTATCAGCCAGGGAAGTCAGCCCCAGCATTTT
CASSISQGSQPQHF
>TRBV3-1/TRBV3-2|once|-|TRBJ1-2|15
TGTGCCAGCAGCGACTCCGGGACAAAAAACTATGGCTACACCTTC
CASSDSGTKNYGYTF
>TRBV2|-|TRBD1|TRBJ1-5|15
TGTGCCAGCAACGGCAGGGGGTTAGTCGATCAGCCCCAGCATTTT
CASNGRGLVDQPQHF
>TRBV7-2|-|-|TRBJ1-5|15
TGTGCCAGCAGCTTATTTCGGGGGGATCTGGAGCCCCAGCATTTT
CASSLFRGDLEPQHF
>TRBV5-1|-|TRBD2|TRBJ2-1|15
TGCGCCAGCAGCCTGGGCGGGGGGGCCACCGGTGAGCAGTTCTTC
CASSLGGGATGEQFF
>TRBV7-2|-|-|TRBJ2-7|13
TGTGCCAGCAGATTGACTCTAACGTACGAGCAGTACTTC
CASRLTLTYEQYF
>TRBV30|-|-|TRBJ2-7|13
TGTGCCTCCATACAGGTGGACTCCTACGAGCAGTACTTC
CASIQVDSYEQYF
>TRBV5-8|-|TRBD1|TRBJ1-6|17
TGTGCCAGCAGCCTCGGGACAGGGAGCTCCTATAATTCACCCCTCCACTTT
CASSLGTGSSYNSPLHF
>TRBV29-1|-|TRBD1|TRBJ1-2|14
TGCAGCGTTGGACCCGGACAGGGGGCCTATGGCTACACCTTC
CSVGPGQGAYGYTF
>TRBV7-9|-|TRBD1|TRBJ1-2|18
TGTGCCAGCAGCCCGAACCCCGGGACAGGGAGAGCTAACTATGGCTACACCTTC
CASSPNPGTGRANYGYTF
>TRBV5-1|few|-|TRBJ1-3|14
TGCGCCAGCAGCGAGGCCGGGGCTGGAAACACCATATATTTT
CASSEAGAGNTIYF
>TRBV2|-|-|TRBJ2-2|15
TGTGCCAGCAGTAGTGCCTCAGCGAACACCGGGGAGCTGTTTTTT
CASSSASANTGELFF
>TRBV2|-|-|TRBJ2-7|17
TGTGCCAGCAGTGGCCGTGGGCCAAGGACTCAGGCCTACGAGCAGTACTTC
CASSGRGPRTQAYEQYF
>TRBV2|-|-|TRBJ1-2|11
TGTGCCAGCAGCGAGCGGGCGGGCTACACCTTC
CASSERAGYTF
>TRBV30|-|TRBD2|TRBJ2-2|14
TGTGCCTGTTACAAGCGGGGAACCACCGGGGAGCTGTTTTTT
CACYKRGTTGELFF
>TRBV19|-|-|TRBJ1-1|14
TGTGCCAGTAGCCAGACCAGGGCGAACACTGAAGCTTTCTTT
CASSQTRANTEAFF
>TRBV6-5|-|TRBD1|TRBJ1-1|12
TGTGCCAGCAGTCCCACAGGGGGCAGGGCTTTCTTT
CASSPTGGRAFF
>TRBV14|-|TRBD2|TRBJ2-2|18
TGTGCCAGCAGCCCCTTAGGACTAGCGGGGGGCTTGACCGGGGAGCTGTTTTTT
CASSPLGLAGGLTGELFF
>TRBV7-2|-|-|TRBJ1-2|15
TGTGCCAGCAGCTTACGCCGACAGGTTAACTATGGCTACACCTTC
CASSLRRQVNYGYTF
>TRBV6-5|-|TRBD2|TRBJ2-7|13
TGTGCCAGCAGTCGGGGGGACCGCCACGAGCAGTACTTC
CASSRGDRHEQYF
>TRBV28|few|-|TRBJ1-5|12
TGTGCCAGCAGGTTGTACAATCAGCCCCAGCATTTT
CASRLYNQPQHF
>TRBV6-2/TRBV6-3|few|-|TRBJ2-7|14
TGTGCCAGCAGTTCCCCAGGTAGAAACTACGAGCAGTACTTC
CASSSPGRNYEQYF
>TRBV30|few|-|TRBJ1-1|12
TGTGCCTGGATCGGAGGGTTCAGTGAAGCTTTCTTT
CAWIGGFSEAFF
>TRBV11-2|-|TRBD2|TRBJ2-2|14
TGTGCCAGCACCGCGACTAGCGCCACCGGGGAGCTGTTTTTT
CASTATSATGELFF
>TRBV4-2|-|TRBD1|TRBJ1-6|17
TGTGCCAGCAGCCCCCAGGCCCCAGGGGGCGTTAATTCACCCCTCCACTTT
CASSPQAPGGVNSPLHF
>TRBV30|-|TRBD2|TRBJ2-1|12
TGTGCCTCCAGGCGGGGGTACAATGAGCAGTTCTTC
CASRRGYNEQFF
>TRBV18|-|TRBD1|TRBJ1-1|13
TGTGCCAGCGGGATGGACAGGAGCACTGAAGCTTTCTTT
CASGMDRSTEAFF
>TRBV19|-|TRBD1|TRBJ1-1|16
TGTGCCAGCCCGCCGGGACAGGGGTTGGGTAACACTGAAGCTTTCTTT
CASPPGQGLGNTEAFF
>TRBV6-1|once|TRBD2|TRBJ2-1|18
TGTGCCAGCAGTGACTTTCTTAGCGGGGGACGCTCCTACAATGAGCAGTTCTTC
CASSDFLSGGRSYNEQFF
>TRBV18|-|TRBD1|TRBJ1-4|17
TGTGCCAGCTCTCCCTATACCACCGGGACAGGGAGTGAAAAACTGTTTTTT
CASSPYTTGTGSEKLFF
>TRBV30|-|-|TRBJ1-5|13
TGTGCCTGGAGTAGCGATTCCAATCAGCCCCAGCATTTT
CAWSSDSNQPQHF
>TRBV5-6|once|-|TRBJ1-2|17
TGTGCCAGCAGCCAGGCCTCCGTGGAATCGCGACATTATGGCTACACCTTC
CASSQASVESRHYGYTF
>TRBV18|-|-|TRBJ2-7|14
TGTGCCAGCTCACGGGGGGACCTCCCGAGGGAGCAGTACTTC
CASSRGDLPREQYF
>TRBV5-1|-|TRBD1|TRBJ1-2|18
TGCGCCAGCAGCTTTACGTCTCCTTTGGAAGGGGGCAAAGATGGCTACACCTTC
CASSFTSPLEGGKDGYTF
>TRBV6-2/TRBV6-3|-|-|TRBJ1-1|16
TGTGCCAGCAGCCTCCGTGGGGGGGCTAAGAACACTGAAGCTTTCTTT
CASSLRGGAKNTEAFF
>TRBV29-1|-|TRBD1|TRBJ1-1|12
TGCAGCAGCGGACAGGGTAATACTGAAGCTTTCTTT
CSSGQGNTEAFF
>TRBV5-6|-|TRBD2|TRBJ2-4|17
TGTGCCAGCAGCCAGGGACTAGCGGGGGGCGCCAAAAACATTCAGTACTTC
CASSQGLAGGAKNIQYF
>TRBV19|few|TRBD1|TRBJ1-6|13
TGTGCCAGTAGTGACGAGGGGTTTGGGACAGCCCACTTT
CASSDEGFGTAHF
>TRBV6-2/TRBV6-3|-|-|TRBJ1-1|16
TGTGCCAGCAGTTACTCGGAAGCGGGGAGGAACACTGAAGCTTTCTTT
CASSYSEAGRNTEAFF
>TRBV7-8|-|-|TRBJ2-7|12
TGTGCCAGCAGCTTAGTCGCGATCGAGCAGTACTTC
CASSLVAIEQYF
>TRBV7-3|-|TRBD2|TRBJ2-2|14
TGTGCCAGCAGCCAAAGCGGGGGCACCGGGGAGCTGTTTTTT
CASSQSGGTGELFF
>TRBV6-9|-|TRBD1|TRBJ1-1|15
TGTGCCAGCAGTTTGTCGGCCAGGGGGCACACTGAAGCTTTCTTT
CASSLSARGHTEAFF
>TRBV11-2|few|TRBD1|TRBJ1-2|13
TGTGCCAGCAGCCGCACAGGGGTGGATGGCTACACCTTC
CASSRTGVDGYTF
>TRBV4-1|-|TRBD1|TRBJ2-3|14
TGCGCCAGCAGCCACGGACAGGGGTCAGATACGCAGTATTTT
CASSHGQGSDTQYF
>TRBV6-5|-|-|TRBJ1-5|13
TGTGCCAGCAGTTTAAGGGGCGATCAGCCCCAGCATTTT
CASSLRGDQPQHF